These T cell receptor beta chains were read from a single sample in a study of PD-1 blockade in classical Hodgkin lymphoma. Measured with immunoSEQ multiplex PCR; TCRdb has only the in-frame clones, and not every one. This sample carries 15,000 to 20,000 clones, less than 85% of them seen once, and the ten largest clones take about 2.4%. The sequencing used CD4+ T cells from blood, collected before the fourth cycle of nivolumab. The receptor source for this set is a human donor with classical Hodgkin lymphoma. CDR3s include the opening cysteine and the closing phenylalanine or tryptophan. The D gene is left open where the match is weak. Size tells how often a clone was seen (once, few, many) or the class of an expanded clone, and some rows leave it out.

v_gene,abundance,j_gene,d_gene,CDR3nt,CDR3aa
TRBV7-2,NA,TRBJ2-5,TRBD2,TGTGCCAGCAGCCACGGGACTAGCGGTCGGAAGGGCTTTGAGACCCAGTACTTC,CASSHGTSGRKGFETQYF
TRBV27,NA,TRBJ2-5,TRBD2,TGTGCCAGCATTAAGCTGAAAGGGACTAGCCAAGAGACCCAGTACTTC,CASIKLKGTSQETQYF
TRBV18,few,TRBJ1-2,TRBD1,TGTGCCAGCTCGGAAGCAGGGGGCGGTGGCTACACCTTC,CASSEAGGGGYTF
TRBV6-1,NA,TRBJ2-2,TRBD2,TGTGCCAGCCGGACTAGCGGGAGTGCCGGGGAGCTGTTTTTT,CASRTSGSAGELFF
TRBV18,NA,TRBJ1-1,NA,TGTGCCAGCTCACCACAGGGAGGGGGCACTGAAGCTTTCTTT,CASSPQGGGTEAFF
TRBV7-8,NA,TRBJ2-1,TRBD2,TGTGCCAGCAGCAAAAAAACGAGGGGGTTAGCGGGAGGGCCCTACAATGAGCAGTTCTTC,CASSKKTRGLAGGPYNEQFF
TRBV11-2,NA,TRBJ1-1,NA,TGTGCCAGCAGCTTAGATCCCCAATCCGGGGCTGAAGCTTTCTTT,CASSLDPQSGAEAFF
TRBV18,few,TRBJ2-1,TRBD2,TGTGCCAGCTCACCGGGGACTAGGGTTTACAATGAGCAGTTCTTC,CASSPGTRVYNEQFF
TRBV10-3,NA,TRBJ2-7,TRBD1,TGTGCCATCAGTGAGCACAGGGGGCTAGACGAGCAGTACTTC,CAISEHRGLDEQYF
TRBV2,NA,TRBJ1-1,NA,TGTGCCAGCGGCCGAAGTTGGGGCACGAACACTGAAGCTTTCTTT,CASGRSWGTNTEAFF
TRBV6-1,NA,TRBJ2-7,NA,TGTGCCAGCAGTGTAGGCCCTGTGGGCGAGCAGTACTTC,CASSVGPVGEQYF
TRBV5-4,NA,TRBJ2-1,TRBD1,TGTGCCAGCAGCTCCGGGACAGGGGACTACAATGAGCAGTTCTTC,CASSSGTGDYNEQFF
TRBV6-5,NA,TRBJ1-3,NA,TGTGCCAGCAGACGGGACGGGATCTCTGGAAACACCATATATTTT,CASRRDGISGNTIYF
TRBV6-5,NA,TRBJ2-7,NA,TGTGCCAGCAGATTTACTCGAAGCTCCTACGAGCAGTACTTC,CASRFTRSSYEQYF
TRBV10-3,NA,TRBJ2-7,TRBD2,TGTGCCACCAGAGCGGGAGACTACGAGCAGTACTTC,CATRAGDYEQYF
TRBV11-2,NA,TRBJ2-1,NA,TGTGCCAGCAGGGTTACAGGTTCCAATGAGCAGTTCTTC,CASRVTGSNEQFF
TRBV29-1,NA,TRBJ1-2,NA,TGCAGCGTTTTTGACACAGGGAACTATGGCTACACCTTC,CSVFDTGNYGYTF
TRBV18,NA,TRBJ2-6,TRBD1,TGTGCCAGCTCACCACGGACAGGGATAGGTGGGGCCAACGTCCTGACTTTC,CASSPRTGIGGANVLTF
TRBV4-1,NA,TRBJ2-4,TRBD1,TGCGCCAGCAGCCAGGGGGACACAGGGGGCGGTCCCGCCATAATTCAGTACTTC,CASSQGDTGGGPAIIQYF
TRBV25-1,NA,TRBJ2-1,TRBD2,TGTGCCAGCAGTGAATATGGGGGGGGACCCTACAATGAGCAGTTCTTC,CASSEYGGGPYNEQFF
TRBV9,NA,TRBJ2-3,TRBD2,TGTGCCAGCAGCTCTGCCGGGACTAGCGGGAGGCATATCACAGATACGCAGTATTTT,CASSSAGTSGRHITDTQYF
TRBV19,once,TRBJ2-1,TRBD2,TGTGCCAGTAGGAGACTAGCGGGAGTACCGTACAATGAGCAGTTCTTC,CASRRLAGVPYNEQFF
TRBV7-9,NA,TRBJ2-3,TRBD2,TGTGCCAGCAGCCGCGGACTAGCAGCTAGCACAGATACGCAGTATTTT,CASSRGLAASTDTQYF
TRBV6-6,NA,TRBJ2-7,NA,TGTGCCAGCGTCGGGAGAGAAGCTGGTTCCTACGAGCAGTACTTC,CASVGREAGSYEQYF
TRBV5-4,NA,TRBJ2-6,TRBD1,TGTGCCAGCACCCCGGGACAGGGTGTTTCTGGGGCCAACGTCCTGACTTTC,CASTPGQGVSGANVLTF
TRBV30,few,TRBJ1-2,NA,TGTGCCTGGAATCGAGCTAACTATGGCTACACCTTC,CAWNRANYGYTF
TRBV6-1,NA,TRBJ1-5,NA,TGTGCCAGCAGTTCCTTCAATAGCAATCAGCCCCAGCATTTT,CASSSFNSNQPQHF
TRBV6-1,NA,TRBJ2-1,NA,TGTGCCAGCACTGGGTACAATGAGCAGTTCTTC,CASTGYNEQFF
TRBV5-1,NA,TRBJ2-3,NA,TGCGCCAGCAGCTTGGTAGGGCAGGGTTATAGCACAGATACGCAGTATTTT,CASSLVGQGYSTDTQYF
TRBV27,NA,TRBJ2-2,NA,TGTGCCAGCAGTTCCCAACGGGTTTTGCGGACCGGGGAGCTGTTTTTT,CASSSQRVLRTGELFF
TRBV5-1,NA,TRBJ1-1,TRBD1,TGCGCCAGCAGCCTGGAAGCCCTTGACAGGGGTGAAGCTTTCTTT,CASSLEALDRGEAFF
TRBV13,NA,TRBJ2-2,TRBD2,TGTGCCAGCAGCATTGGAATAGCGGGAGTGTACACCGGGGAGCTGTTTTTT,CASSIGIAGVYTGELFF
TRBV7-2,NA,TRBJ2-1,TRBD2,TGTGCCAGCAGCTTTGGGACTAGCAGAGGGAATGAGCAGTTCTTC,CASSFGTSRGNEQFF
TRBV7-8,NA,TRBJ2-7,TRBD1,TGTGCCAGCAGCCGGACAGGGACCTACGAGCAGTACTTC,CASSRTGTYEQYF
TRBV7-9,NA,TRBJ1-6,NA,TGTGCCAGCAGCCCGGACACCGATAATTCACCCCTCCACTTT,CASSPDTDNSPLHF
TRBV10-2,NA,TRBJ2-7,TRBD1,TGCGCCAGCAGTGAAGGGACAGGGGGCGCCGAGCAGTACTTC,CASSEGTGGAEQYF
TRBV18,NA,TRBJ2-3,NA,TGTGCCAGCTCACCAGTTGTTACAGATACGCAGTATTTT,CASSPVVTDTQYF
TRBV6-6,NA,TRBJ2-7,TRBD2,TGTGCCAGCAGTCCCGGGACTAGCGGGAGAACATACGAGCAGTACTTC,CASSPGTSGRTYEQYF
TRBV29-1,NA,TRBJ2-7,TRBD2,TGCAGCGTGGGGACTAGCGGGAGGTACGAGCAGTACTTC,CSVGTSGRYEQYF
TRBV9,NA,TRBJ2-2,NA,TGTGCCAGCAGCGTAGGAGGCGGACCCACGAACACCGGGGAGCTGTTTTTT,CASSVGGGPTNTGELFF
TRBV7-2,NA,TRBJ2-7,NA,TGTGCCACAAGGTCAGGTGGAAGCTCCTACGAGCAGTACTTC,CATRSGGSSYEQYF
TRBV15,NA,TRBJ2-1,NA,TGTGCCACCAGCAGTCACTACCGGGACAACAATGAGCAGTTCTTC,CATSSHYRDNNEQFF
TRBV21-1,NA,TRBJ2-3,NA,TGTGCCAGCAGCAAAGCAGGGACTAGCGGCACAGATACGCAGTATTTT,CASSKAGTSGTDTQYF
TRBV19,NA,TRBJ2-4,TRBD1,TGTGCCAGTAGCGGGGACAGGGGCTACATTCAGTACTTC,CASSGDRGYIQYF
TRBV10-3,NA,TRBJ1-5,NA,TGTGCCATCAGCGGACTTTCCGATCAGCCCCAGCATTTT,CAISGLSDQPQHF